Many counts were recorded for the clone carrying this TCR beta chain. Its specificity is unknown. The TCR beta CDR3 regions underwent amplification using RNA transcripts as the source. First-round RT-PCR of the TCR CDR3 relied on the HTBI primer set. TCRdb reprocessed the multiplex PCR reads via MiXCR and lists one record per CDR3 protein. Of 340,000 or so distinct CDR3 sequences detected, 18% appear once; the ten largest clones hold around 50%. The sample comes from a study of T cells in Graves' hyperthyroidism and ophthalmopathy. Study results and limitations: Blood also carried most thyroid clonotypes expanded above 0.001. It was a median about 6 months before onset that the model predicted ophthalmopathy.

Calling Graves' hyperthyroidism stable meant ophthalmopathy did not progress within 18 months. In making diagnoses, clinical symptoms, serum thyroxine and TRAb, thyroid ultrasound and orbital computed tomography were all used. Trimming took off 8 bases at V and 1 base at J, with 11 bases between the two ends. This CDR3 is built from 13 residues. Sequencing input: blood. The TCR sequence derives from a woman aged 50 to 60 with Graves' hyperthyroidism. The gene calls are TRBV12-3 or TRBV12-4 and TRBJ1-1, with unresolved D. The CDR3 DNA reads TGTGCCAGCGACCGCCCAGGGAACACTGAAGCTTTCTTT. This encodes CASDRPGNTEAFF.